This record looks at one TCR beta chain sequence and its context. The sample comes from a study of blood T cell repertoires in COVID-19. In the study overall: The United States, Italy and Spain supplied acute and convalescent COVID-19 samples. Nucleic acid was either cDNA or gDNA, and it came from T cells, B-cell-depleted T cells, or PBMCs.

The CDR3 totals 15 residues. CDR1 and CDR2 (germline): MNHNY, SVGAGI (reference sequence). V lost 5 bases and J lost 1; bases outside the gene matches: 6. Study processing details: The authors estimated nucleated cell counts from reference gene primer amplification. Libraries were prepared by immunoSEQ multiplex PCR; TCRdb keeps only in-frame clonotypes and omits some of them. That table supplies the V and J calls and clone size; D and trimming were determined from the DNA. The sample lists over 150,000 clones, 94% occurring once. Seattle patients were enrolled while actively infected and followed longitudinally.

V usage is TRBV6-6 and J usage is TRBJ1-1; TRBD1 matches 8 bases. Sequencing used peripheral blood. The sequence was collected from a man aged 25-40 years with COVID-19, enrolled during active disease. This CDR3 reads CASSKTGVGNTEAFF. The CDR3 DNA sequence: TGTGCCAGCAGTAAGACAGGGGTGGGGAACACTGAAGCTTTCTTT.